This entry lists 3 T cell receptor beta chains sequenced from one sample in a study of cytomegalovirus exposure and HLA in healthy donors. The table came from immunoSEQ multiplex PCR; TCRdb's copy has only in-frame clones and leaves some out. In the table there are 150,000 to 180,000 clones, 65% to 90% of which are singletons. Sequencing was carried out using PBMCs. These receptors came from a man between 18 and 35 years old in good health and CMV-seropositive.

The chain combines TRBV19 with TRBJ2-7; no definite D call. The germline gives CDR1 LNHDA, CDR2 SQIVND (reference sequence). The CDR3 has 14 amino acids. V lost 1 base and J 1 base, leaving 8 bases between the germline ends. The CDR3, as DNA: TGTGCCAGTAGTATAGGCGGCAATTCCTACGAGCAGTACTTC. Encoded protein: CASSIGGNSYEQYF.

J is TRBJ1-3 and V is TRBV7-9, with D uncertain. Germline V gives CDR1 SEHNR, CDR2 FQNEAQ (reference sequence). V was shortened by 2 bases and J by 0 bases, with 20 bases between the two germline ends. CDR3 length equals 19 residues. The CDR3, as DNA: TGTGCCAGCAGCTTAAGTGAAAGGGAGGTTTTTAGCTCTGGAAACACCATATATTTT. Translating it yields CASSLSEREVFSSGNTIYF.

The rearrangement uses TRBV6-5 and TRBJ2-1; TRBD1 agrees at 9 bases. V gave up 5 bases and J gave up 1 base; unmatched junction bases: 3. There are 15 residues in the CDR3. The germline gives CDR1 MNHEY, CDR2 SVGAGI. As DNA, the CDR3 is TGTGCCAGCAGTGGGGACAGGGTTTCCTACAATGAGCAGTTCTTC. Amino acids: CASSGDRVSYNEQFF.